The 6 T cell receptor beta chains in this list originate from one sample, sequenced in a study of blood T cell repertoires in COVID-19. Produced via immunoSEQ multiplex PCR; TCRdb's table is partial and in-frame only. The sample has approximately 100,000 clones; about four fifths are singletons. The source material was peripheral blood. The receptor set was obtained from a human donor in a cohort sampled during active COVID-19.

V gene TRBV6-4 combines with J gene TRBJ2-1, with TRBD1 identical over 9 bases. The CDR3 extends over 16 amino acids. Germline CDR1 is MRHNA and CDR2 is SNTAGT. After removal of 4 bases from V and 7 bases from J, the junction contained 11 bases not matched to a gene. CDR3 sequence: CASSAASGTGWNEQFF. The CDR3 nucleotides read TGTGCCAGCAGTGCCGCCTCCGGGACAGGGTGGAATGAGCAGTTCTTC.

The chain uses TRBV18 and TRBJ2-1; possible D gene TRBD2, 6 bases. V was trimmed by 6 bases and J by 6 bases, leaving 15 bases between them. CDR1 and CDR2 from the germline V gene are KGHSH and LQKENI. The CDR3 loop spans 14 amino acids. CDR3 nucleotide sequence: TGTGCCAGCTCGGCCGCCAACGGGGGCAATGAGCAGTTCTTC. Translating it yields CASSAANGGNEQFF.

CDR3 sequence (DNA): TGTGCCAGTAGTGTAACAGGGGGCGAGCAGTACTTC. It translates to CASSVTGGEQYF. V usage is TRBV19 and J usage is TRBJ2-7, with 8 bases matching TRBD1. Germline assignment: CDR1 LNHDA and CDR2 SQIVND (reference sequence). V gave up 5 bases and J gave up 6 bases; unmatched junction bases: 3. This CDR3 region has 12 residues.

CDR3 sequence (DNA): TGTGCCAGCTCACTAAACCACGGGGATGAGCAGTTCTTC. Protein sequence: CASSLNHGDEQFF. J is TRBJ2-1 and V is TRBV18; a possible D gene is TRBD2 (5 bases). V was clipped by 4 bases and J by 8 bases, with 12 bases between them. Germline CDR1 reads KGHSH; CDR2 reads LQKENI. The CDR3 length is 13 residues.

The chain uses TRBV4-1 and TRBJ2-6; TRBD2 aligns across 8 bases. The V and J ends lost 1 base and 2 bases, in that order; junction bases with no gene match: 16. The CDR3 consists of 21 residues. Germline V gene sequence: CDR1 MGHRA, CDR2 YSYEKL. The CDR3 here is CASSQVGSVGGRSPGANVLTF. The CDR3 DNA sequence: TGCGCCAGCAGCCAAGTGGGTTCGGTTGGCGGGAGGAGTCCTGGGGCCAACGTCCTGACTTTC.

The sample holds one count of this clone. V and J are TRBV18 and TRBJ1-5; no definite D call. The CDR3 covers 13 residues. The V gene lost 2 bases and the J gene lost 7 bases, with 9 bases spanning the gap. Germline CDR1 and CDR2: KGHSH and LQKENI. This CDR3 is CASSPGERQPQHF. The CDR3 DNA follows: TGTGCCAGCTCACCAGGGGAGAGGCAGCCCCAGCATTTT.